One sample yielded the 11 T cell receptor beta chains listed below, sequenced in a study of CD8+ T cells in alopecia areata. As the sequencing template, cDNA was produced by extracting RNA and reverse transcribing it. Produced via immunoSEQ multiplex PCR; TCRdb's table is partial and in-frame only. The sample has about 270,000 clones; 50% to 75% are singletons. The treatment was: oral pan-JAK inhibitor, 5-10 mg twice daily. The sample here was CD4+ T cells sorted from blood, taken around week 54, from a patient treated with tofacitinib. Every receptor here comes from a human donor with alopecia areata.

V usage is TRBV9 and J usage is TRBJ2-2, with D possibly called TRBD1 or TRBD2 (5 bases each). Per germline, CDR1 SGDLS and CDR2 YYNGEE. CDR3 size: 13 residues. V was cut by 0 bases and J by 7 bases, with 7 bases left in between. CDR3 loop: CASSVGGVGELFF. CDR3 nucleotides: TGTGCCAGCAGCGTAGGAGGGGTCGGGGAGCTGTTTTTT.

The chain is built from TRBV5-1 and TRBJ2-5, with D perhaps TRBD1 (5 bases). Trimming left V 7 bases short and J 5 bases short, with 18 bases between. This CDR3 is 14 amino acids long. CDR1 and CDR2 (germline): SGHRS, YFSETQ. CDR3 bases: TGCGCCAGCTTCAACCCAACAGGACGCGAGACCCAGTACTTC. Its translation: CASFNPTGRETQYF.

This clone appeared a few times. The chain employs TRBV6-6 and TRBJ2-3, with D possibly matching TRBD2 (6 bases). The CDR3 is 14 amino acids. The V and J ends lost 5 bases and 4 bases respectively, with 13 bases between them. Germline V gene lookup returns CDR1 MNHNY and CDR2 SVGAGI (reference sequence). The CDR3 loop reads CASSDPGLSDTQYF. The DNA of the CDR3 is TGTGCCAGCAGTGACCCGGGACTTTCAGATACGCAGTATTTT.

This chain links TRBV6-5 with TRBJ2-2; D is ambiguous. Germline V gene sequence: CDR1 MNHEY, CDR2 SVGAGI. CDR3 length: 13 amino acids. The CDR3 loop reads CAVGRTNTGELFF. The CDR3 nucleotides read TGTGCTGTCGGCAGGACGAACACCGGGGAGCTGTTTTTT.

V and J are TRBV27 and TRBJ2-6; D is unresolved. Germline V gene sequence: CDR1 MNHEY, CDR2 SMNVEV (reference sequence). The germline V and J ends were trimmed by 5 bases and 0 bases, with 11 bases remaining between them. The CDR3 spans 16 residues. CDR3 amino acids: CASSMDRRSGANVLTF. CDR3 sequence (DNA): TGTGCCAGCAGTATGGACCGCCGCTCTGGGGCCAACGTCCTGACTTTC.

The chain combines TRBV7-2 with TRBJ1-1; 8 positions agree with TRBD1. V lost 5 bases, J lost 0 bases, and 5 bases stayed unmatched. This CDR3 has 15 amino acids. CDR1 SGHTA and CDR2 FQGNSA come from the germline V gene. The CDR3 DNA follows: TGTGCCAGCAGCCCTGGGACAGGCATGAACACTGAAGCTTTCTTT. This translates into CASSPGTGMNTEAFF.

On this clone itself: This sample includes further DNA sequences coding for the same CDR3. The V call is TRBV27, the J call TRBJ1-2, with D hard to call. V was shortened by 2 bases and J by 2 bases, with 6 bases between the two germline ends. Germline CDR1 is MNHEY and CDR2 is SMNVEV (reference sequence). This CDR3 has 13 residues. CDR3 residues: CASSLRENYGYTF. CDR3 in DNA: TGTGCCAGCAGTTTAAGGGAAAACTATGGCTACACCTTC.

This sequence joins TRBV6-1 and TRBJ1-2; a possible D gene is TRBD1 (6 bases). The CDR3 extends over 11 amino acids. V was pared by 10 bases and J by 8 bases, with 14 bases between. CDR1 and CDR2 from the germline V gene are MNHNS and SASEGT. CDR3 in amino acids: CATLQGRGYTF. The CDR3 DNA reads as TGTGCCACCCTACAGGGACGCGGCTACACCTTC.

V usage is TRBV2 and J usage is TRBJ1-2, with D uncertain. CDR3 length: 15 amino acids. V dropped 4 bases and J dropped 0 bases, with 12 bases sitting between them. Germline CDR1 is SNHLY and CDR2 is FYNNEI. The DNA for the CDR3 is TGTGCCAGCAGTGGAATTTCGGTAGCTAACTATGGCTACACCTTC. Residues: CASSGISVANYGYTF.

This chain joins TRBV5-6 and TRBJ2-4; no firm D call. V gave up 4 bases and J gave up 5 bases, with 7 bases separating them. The CDR3 sequence is 12 residues long. Per the germline V gene, CDR1 is SGHDT and CDR2 is YYEEEE. CDR3 sequence: CASSRYENIQYF. Here the CDR3 DNA reads TGTGCCAGCAGCCGTTACGAAAACATTCAGTACTTC.

Written as DNA, the CDR3 is TGTGCCAGCGCGGCAGACATATCATATCAGCCCCAGCATTTT. Protein: CASAADISYQPQHF. The genes are TRBV2 and TRBJ1-5; no reliable D call. Germline CDR1 SNHLY, CDR2 FYNNEI. Deletions cut 8 bases from V and 5 bases from J, with 16 bases between. CDR3 length: 14 residues.